These T cell receptor beta chains were read from a single sample in a study of shared clonotypes between healthy human individuals. Repertoires were generated with immunoSEQ multiplex PCR, while TCRdb's copy carries only in-frame clones and drops some. The sample records 1 million to 1.3 million clones, 75% to 85% being singletons. The sample consisted of memory CD4+ T cells from PBMCs. These receptors all stem from a man between 18 and 29 years old in good health. Some clones in this sample may be carry-over from other donors' samples. Both conserved end residues are part of each CDR3. D genes are given only for firm matches. Some rows mark clone size as missing; the rest say once, few, many or name a class of expanded clone.

TGTGCCAGCTCACCAGTGTCAGGGTCCTACAATGAGCAGTTCTTC CASSPVSGSYNEQFF NA TRBJ2-1 NA TRBV18
TGTGCCAGCAGCCCGGTCGTGGACAGGGGGCGAGGCTTCCTCTACGAGCAGTACTTC CASSPVVDRGRGFLYEQYF few TRBJ2-7 TRBD1 TRBV28
TGTGCCAGCAGCTCCAGGACAGGTCAGCCCCAGCATTTT CASSSRTGQPQHF NA TRBJ1-5 TRBD1 TRBV7-2
TGTGCCAGCAGCGTAGGTCAGGGAAGATACGAGCAGTACTTC CASSVGQGRYEQYF once TRBJ2-7 NA TRBV9
TGTGCCAGCAGTTTCCGGGGAAATAGCCCCCAAGAGACCCAGTACTTC CASSFRGNSPQETQYF NA TRBJ2-5 NA TRBV27
TGTGCCAGCAGCTTGGAGGCAGATAACACCGGGGAGCTGTTTTTT CASSLEADNTGELFF NA TRBJ2-2 NA TRBV5-4
TGCGCCAGCAGCCAACCGCGGACAGGGAGCAATGAGCAGTTCTTC CASSQPRTGSNEQFF NA TRBJ2-1 TRBD1 TRBV4-1
TGTGCCAGCAGCCCCGGGACATCCTATGCTAGAGACTATGGCTACACCTTC CASSPGTSYARDYGYTF NA TRBJ1-2 NA TRBV28
TGTGCCAGCAGCTTACCCCGGGGGAGAAGCACAGATACGCAGTATTTT CASSLPRGRSTDTQYF NA TRBJ2-3 NA TRBV7-2
TGTGCCAGCAGTCCGCAGGGGGACTATGGCTACACCTTC CASSPQGDYGYTF many TRBJ1-2 TRBD1 TRBV11-2
TGTGCCAGCAGTTTAGAGCGGGACTACAATGAGCAGTTCTTC CASSLERDYNEQFF NA TRBJ2-1 TRBD2 TRBV28
TGTGCCAGCAGTGAAAAGGGACAAGACTATTCTTTCGCCTTC CASSEKGQDYSFAF NA TRBJ1-2 NA TRBV6-1
TGTGCCAGTAGTATGGTGGGAGGCAGCTCCTACGAGCAGTACTTC CASSMVGGSSYEQYF NA TRBJ2-7 NA TRBV19
TGTGCCAGCTCACCCTGGACAGGGGACACCATATATTTT CASSPWTGDTIYF NA TRBJ1-3 TRBD1 TRBV18
TGCGCCAGCAGCTTGGGGGCAGGGATAAGCACAGATACGCAGTATTTT CASSLGAGISTDTQYF NA TRBJ2-3 NA TRBV5-1
TGTGCCAGCAGAGAGACCGGGAGGCGGACTGAAGCTTTCTTT CASRETGRRTEAFF once TRBJ1-1 NA TRBV6-5
TGCGCCAGCAGCATAACCGGGGCTGCCTACGAGCAGTACTTC CASSITGAAYEQYF NA TRBJ2-7 NA TRBV5-1
TGTGCCAGTGGGAGGGGTGGCACAGATACGCAGTATTTT CASGRGGTDTQYF NA TRBJ2-3 TRBD2 TRBV2
TGTGCCAGTACCCCTCAGAGGACTAGCGGGATCTCCTACAATGAGCAGTTCTTC CASTPQRTSGISYNEQFF few TRBJ2-1 TRBD2 TRBV19
TGCGCCAGCCCGTGGGGCAGGGGGCAAGAGACCCAGTACTTC CASPWGRGQETQYF NA TRBJ2-5 TRBD1 TRBV10-2
TGTGCCAGTCTCCCCGCTGGGACAAGCTACGAGCAGTACTTC CASLPAGTSYEQYF NA TRBJ2-7 NA TRBV2
TGTGCCAGCAGCACCTTGGACGGATTCTATGGCTACACCTTC CASSTLDGFYGYTF NA TRBJ1-2 NA TRBV5-6
TGCGCCAGCAGCCGGGACAGGGAGTACACTGAAGCTTTCTTT CASSRDREYTEAFF once TRBJ1-1 TRBD1 TRBV4-1
TGCGCCAGCAGCCAAGATCCGGGGCGGGGTTATAGCAATCAGCCCCAGCATTTT CASSQDPGRGYSNQPQHF NA TRBJ1-5 NA TRBV4-1
TGTGCCAGCAGCAACAGGGGAAGTTGGACAGATACGCAGTATTTT CASSNRGSWTDTQYF many TRBJ2-3 TRBD1 TRBV6-6
TGTGCCAGCACCGGGACCGCAACTAATGAAAAACTGTTTTTT CASTGTATNEKLFF NA TRBJ1-4 NA TRBV6-5
TGCGCCAGCGCAAACAGTATGAACACTGAAGCTTTCTTT CASANSMNTEAFF NA TRBJ1-1 NA TRBV5-1
TGTGCCAGCAGTGCATCGGGTGGATCGAACACTGAAGCTTTCTTT CASSASGGSNTEAFF NA TRBJ1-1 NA TRBV28
TGTGCCAGCAGCAGACAACAGGGCCCACTAGCGGGGGAGCTGTTTTTT CASSRQQGPLAGELFF many TRBJ2-2 NA TRBV21-1
TGTGCCAGCTCGCATGGGCAGCCTACCGTCAATGAGCAGTTCTTC CASSHGQPTVNEQFF NA TRBJ2-1 NA TRBV18
TGTGCCAGCAGCGCATCCTCAGGGGTGAGTGGCGAAAAACTGTTTTTT CASSASSGVSGEKLFF NA TRBJ1-4 NA TRBV9
TGCGCCAGCAGCTCTACAACTTCTGGAAACACCATATATTTT CASSSTTSGNTIYF few TRBJ1-3 NA TRBV5-1
TGTGCCAGCAGTTTTCATCGACAGGGCTACGAGCAGTACTTC CASSFHRQGYEQYF NA TRBJ2-7 TRBD1 TRBV27
TGTGCCAGCAGCTTAGGCCAGGGAGGAGGCTACACCTTC CASSLGQGGGYTF NA TRBJ1-2 NA TRBV7-9
TGTGCCAGCAGCAAGCAGAAGGGCGGGTCTAAAAACATTCAGTACTTC CASSKQKGGSKNIQYF NA TRBJ2-4 NA TRBV9
TGTGCCAGCAGCTCCCGCCTAGGTAGCGCCTACGAGCAGTACTTC CASSSRLGSAYEQYF NA TRBJ2-7 NA TRBV7-2
TGTGCCAGCAGCTTAGGGGCAGGAAACTATGGCTACACCTTC CASSLGAGNYGYTF few TRBJ1-2 NA TRBV11-2
TGCGCCAGCGGCACCGGGACAGTCTTCAATGAGCAGTTCTTC CASGTGTVFNEQFF NA TRBJ2-1 TRBD1 TRBV5-1
TGTGCCAGTCTGCCCGGGACCACCTCCTACAATGAGCAGTTCTTC CASLPGTTSYNEQFF NA TRBJ2-1 NA TRBV7-2
TGTGCCAGCAGCGGGGGACAATCCCAAGAGACCCAGTACTTC CASSGGQSQETQYF NA TRBJ2-5 NA TRBV5-5
TGCGCCAGCGGACGGACAGGGGCAGCGAACACCGGGGAGCTGTTTTTT CASGRTGAANTGELFF NA TRBJ2-2 TRBD1 TRBV10-1
TGTGCGGCGAACGAACAGGGGACATACTACGAGCAGTACTTC CAANEQGTYYEQYF NA TRBJ2-7 TRBD1 TRBV28
TGTGCAAGTCGCTTATTTATCAGGGAGGGCCCCTACAATGAGCAGTTCTTC CASRLFIREGPYNEQFF few TRBJ2-1 NA TRBV12-2
TGTGCCACCAGCAGAGGCGGAGGGTGGGGCGGGGAGCTGTTTTTT CATSRGGGWGGELFF many TRBJ2-2 NA TRBV15
TGTGCCATCAGATGGGACAGGCAGAACACTGAAGCTTTCTTT CAIRWDRQNTEAFF NA TRBJ1-1 TRBD1 TRBV10-3
TGTGCCAGCAGTCGGCCATCCTACGAGCAGTACTTC CASSRPSYEQYF NA TRBJ2-7 NA TRBV6-1
TGTGCCAGTAGTACTCGTCCCGGGACAGGGAGTATGAGCGAGCAGTACTTC CASSTRPGTGSMSEQYF NA TRBJ2-7 TRBD1 TRBV19
TGTGCCAGTAGTTCCGGACAGGGCGGGACGAACATTCAGTACTTC CASSSGQGGTNIQYF NA TRBJ2-4 TRBD1 TRBV19
TGTGCCAGCAGCTTAGTAAAGGGGGTGGCCTACGAGCAGTACTTC CASSLVKGVAYEQYF NA TRBJ2-7 NA TRBV11-2
TGTGCCAGCAGCCAAGGGACAGGGCTATGGAACACCATATATTTT CASSQGTGLWNTIYF NA TRBJ1-3 TRBD1 TRBV4-2
TGTGCCAGCAGCCCTCGGACAGAAAACACTGAAGCTTTCTTT CASSPRTENTEAFF NA TRBJ1-1 NA TRBV6-5
TGTGCCAGCCTTAAACGGACGGGAGGGCCCGGTGGTGAGCAGTTCTTC CASLKRTGGPGGEQFF NA TRBJ2-1 TRBD2 TRBV2
TGCGCCAGCAGCACACAGGGAGATCAGCCCCAGCATTTT CASSTQGDQPQHF NA TRBJ1-5 NA TRBV4-1
TGTGCCAGCAGCGTAGCAGGGGAGGTTAATGAAAAACTGTTTTTT CASSVAGEVNEKLFF few TRBJ1-4 NA TRBV9
TGTGCCAGCTCTATATCACGGGGGACTAGCGGGAGAGTGGTCCACGAGCAGTACTTC CASSISRGTSGRVVHEQYF NA TRBJ2-7 TRBD2 TRBV18
TGCGCCAGCAGCCAAGAAGCCAGACAGGGGGGAGAGACCCAGTACTTC CASSQEARQGGETQYF once TRBJ2-5 TRBD1 TRBV4-1
TGTGCCAGCTCACCACGAACAGGGAAATACGAGCAGTACTTC CASSPRTGKYEQYF once TRBJ2-7 NA TRBV18